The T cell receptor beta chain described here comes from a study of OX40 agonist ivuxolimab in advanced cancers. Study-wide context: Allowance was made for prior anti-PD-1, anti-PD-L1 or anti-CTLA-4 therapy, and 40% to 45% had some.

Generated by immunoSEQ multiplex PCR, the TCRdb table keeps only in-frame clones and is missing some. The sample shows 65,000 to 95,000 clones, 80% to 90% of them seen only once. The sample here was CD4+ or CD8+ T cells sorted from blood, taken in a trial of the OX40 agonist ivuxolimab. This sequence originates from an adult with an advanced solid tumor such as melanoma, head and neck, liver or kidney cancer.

The CDR3 DNA is TGCGCCAGCAGCCAGCAGGGGTCAGATACGCAGTATTTT. It is translated as CASSQQGSDTQYF. The chain joins TRBV5-1 to TRBJ2-3; D is possibly TRBD1 (6 bases). V lost 4 bases and J 4 bases, leaving 10 bases between the germline ends. The CDR3 contains 13 residues. CDR1 and CDR2 from the germline V gene are SGHRS and YFSETQ.